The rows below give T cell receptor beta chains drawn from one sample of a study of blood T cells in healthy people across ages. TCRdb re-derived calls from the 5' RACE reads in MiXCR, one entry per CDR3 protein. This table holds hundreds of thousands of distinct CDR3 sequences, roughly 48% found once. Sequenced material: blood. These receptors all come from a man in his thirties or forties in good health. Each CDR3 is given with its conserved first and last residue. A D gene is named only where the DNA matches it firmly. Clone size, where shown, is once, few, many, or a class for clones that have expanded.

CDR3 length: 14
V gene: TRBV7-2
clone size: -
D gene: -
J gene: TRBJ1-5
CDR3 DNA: TGTGCCAGCAGCTCTAGCGGGCAGGGGATGTCCCAGCATTTT
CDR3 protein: CASSSSGQGMSQHF

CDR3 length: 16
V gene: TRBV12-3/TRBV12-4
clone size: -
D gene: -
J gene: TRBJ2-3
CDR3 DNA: TGTGCCAGCAGTTTAACTCCAGCTCCCGGCACAGATACGCAGTATTTT
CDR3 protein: CASSLTPAPGTDTQYF

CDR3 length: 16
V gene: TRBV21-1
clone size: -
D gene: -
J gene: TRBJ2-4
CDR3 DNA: TGTGCCAGCAGCAAAGAACAAGGAAGGAAGACTCGAGAGCAGTACTTC
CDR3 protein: CASSKEQGRKTREQYF

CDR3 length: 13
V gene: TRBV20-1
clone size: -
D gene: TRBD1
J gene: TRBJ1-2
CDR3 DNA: TGCAGTGCTAGAGGGACAGGGGAACATGGCTACACCTTC
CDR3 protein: CSARGTGEHGYTF

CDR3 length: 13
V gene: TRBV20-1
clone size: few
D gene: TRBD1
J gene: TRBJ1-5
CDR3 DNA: TGCAGTGCTGACAGGGGGCAGCATCAGCCCCAGCATTTT
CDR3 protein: CSADRGQHQPQHF

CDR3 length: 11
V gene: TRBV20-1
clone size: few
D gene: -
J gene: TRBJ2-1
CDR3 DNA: TGCAGTGCTGAGGAGGTAGGGGAGCAGTTCTTC
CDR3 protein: CSAEEVGEQFF

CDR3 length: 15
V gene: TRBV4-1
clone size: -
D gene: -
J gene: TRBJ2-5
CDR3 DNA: TGCGCCAGCAGCCAAGTTTTGGGGGAATGGGAGACCCAGTACTTC
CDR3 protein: CASSQVLGEWETQYF

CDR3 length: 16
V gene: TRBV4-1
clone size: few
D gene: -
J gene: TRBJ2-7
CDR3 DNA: TGCGCCAGCAGCCAAGACCCCAGGGATCTTTCCTACGAGCAGTACTTC
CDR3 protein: CASSQDPRDLSYEQYF

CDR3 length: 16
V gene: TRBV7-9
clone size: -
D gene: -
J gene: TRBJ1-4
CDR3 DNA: TGTGCCAGCAGCTTGGGTCGGTATGAAACTAATGAAAAACTGTTTTTT
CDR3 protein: CASSLGRYETNEKLFF

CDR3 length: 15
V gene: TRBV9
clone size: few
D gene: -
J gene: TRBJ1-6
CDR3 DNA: TGTGCCAGCAGCGTACGTCCCGGGGACAATTCACCCCTCCACTTT
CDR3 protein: CASSVRPGDNSPLHF

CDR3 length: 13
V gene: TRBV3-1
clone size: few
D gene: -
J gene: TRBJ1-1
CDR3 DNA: TGTGCCAGCAGCCAACCTGGGAAAACTGAAGCTTTCTTT
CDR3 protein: CASSQPGKTEAFF

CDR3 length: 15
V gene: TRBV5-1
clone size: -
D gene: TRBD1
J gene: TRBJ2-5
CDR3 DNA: TGCGCCAGCAGCCCGAATACAGGGGGCAAGGAGACCCAGTACTTC
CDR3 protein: CASSPNTGGKETQYF

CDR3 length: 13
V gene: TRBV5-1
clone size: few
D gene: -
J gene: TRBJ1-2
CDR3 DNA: TGCGCCAGCAGCATTGACAGTAAATATGGCTACACCTTC
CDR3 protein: CASSIDSKYGYTF

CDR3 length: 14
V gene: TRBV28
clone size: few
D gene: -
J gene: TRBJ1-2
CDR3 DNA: TGTGCCAGCAGTCCCGCATGGGATACCTATGGCTACACCTTC
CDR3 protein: CASSPAWDTYGYTF

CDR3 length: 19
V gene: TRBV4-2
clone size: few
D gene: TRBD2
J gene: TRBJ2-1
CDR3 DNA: TGTGCCAGCAGCCCCGAACCCTTAGCGGGGGGGCGGAACTACAATGAGCAGTTCTTC
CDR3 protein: CASSPEPLAGGRNYNEQFF

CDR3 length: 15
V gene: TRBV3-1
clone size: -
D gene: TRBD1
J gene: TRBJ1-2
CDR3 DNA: TGTGCCAGCAGCCCGGACAGGGCACTTAACTATGGCTACACCTTC
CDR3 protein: CASSPDRALNYGYTF

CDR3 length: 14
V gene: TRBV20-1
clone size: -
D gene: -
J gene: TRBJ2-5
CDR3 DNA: TGCAGTGCCACCGGGACCATTTTCCAAGAGACCCAGTACTTC
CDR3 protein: CSATGTIFQETQYF

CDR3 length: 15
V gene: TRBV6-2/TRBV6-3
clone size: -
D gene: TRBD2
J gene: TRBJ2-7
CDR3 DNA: TGTGCCAGCACCCAGACTAACGGGGGGACCTACGAGCAGTACTTC
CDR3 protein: CASTQTNGGTYEQYF

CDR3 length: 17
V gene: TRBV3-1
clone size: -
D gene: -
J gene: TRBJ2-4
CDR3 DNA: TGTGCCAGCAGCCAAGATGGGACTCGGCTAGCCAAAAACATTCAGTACTTC
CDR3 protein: CASSQDGTRLAKNIQYF

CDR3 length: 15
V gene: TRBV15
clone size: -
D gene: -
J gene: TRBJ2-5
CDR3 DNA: TGTGCCACCAGCAGAGATTTAGGGTTCGGGGAGACCCAGTACTTC
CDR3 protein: CATSRDLGFGETQYF

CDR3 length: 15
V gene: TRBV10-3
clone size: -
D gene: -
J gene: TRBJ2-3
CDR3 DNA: TGTGCCATCAGTGAGCGGGCCCTCAACACAGATACGCAGTATTTT
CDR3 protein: CAISERALNTDTQYF

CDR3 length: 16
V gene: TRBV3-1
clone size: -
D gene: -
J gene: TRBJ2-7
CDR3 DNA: TGTGCCAGCAGCCAAAGGCCCGGGGTAAGGCTTTACGAGCAGTACTTC
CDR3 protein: CASSQRPGVRLYEQYF

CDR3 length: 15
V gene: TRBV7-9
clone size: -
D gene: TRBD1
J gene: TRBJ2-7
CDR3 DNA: TGTGCCAGCAGCTTCCGACAGGGGAAGGGCCACGAGCAGTACTTC
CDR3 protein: CASSFRQGKGHEQYF

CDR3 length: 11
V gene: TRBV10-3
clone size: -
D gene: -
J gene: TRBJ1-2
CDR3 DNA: TGTGCCATCAGTGGTGGCTATGGCTACACCTTC
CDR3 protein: CAISGGYGYTF

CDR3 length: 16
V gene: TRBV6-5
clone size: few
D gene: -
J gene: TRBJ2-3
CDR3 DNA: TGTGCCAGTAGCCCTATTCTAGCAACTAGCACAGATACGCAGTATTTT
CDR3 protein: CASSPILATSTDTQYF

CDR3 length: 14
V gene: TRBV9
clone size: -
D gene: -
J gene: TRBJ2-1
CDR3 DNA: TGTGCCAGCAGCGTAGATTGGGGCGTGAATGAGCAGTTCTTC
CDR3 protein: CASSVDWGVNEQFF

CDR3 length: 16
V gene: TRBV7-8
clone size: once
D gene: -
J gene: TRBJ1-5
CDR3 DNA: TGTGCCAGCAGCCTAATGGCGGAGGGGAGCAATCAGCCCCAGCATTTT
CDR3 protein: CASSLMAEGSNQPQHF

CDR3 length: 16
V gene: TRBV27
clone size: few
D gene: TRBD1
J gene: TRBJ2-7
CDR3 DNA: TGTGCCAGCACCCCGGTGGTGGGACAGGGTCCCTACGAGCAGTACTTC
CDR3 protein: CASTPVVGQGPYEQYF

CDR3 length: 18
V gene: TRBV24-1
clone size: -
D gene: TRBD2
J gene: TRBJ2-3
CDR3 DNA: TGTGCCACCAGTGAATCCGGACTAGCGGGGGGAATTGGAGCTACGCAGTATTTT
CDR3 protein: CATSESGLAGGIGATQYF

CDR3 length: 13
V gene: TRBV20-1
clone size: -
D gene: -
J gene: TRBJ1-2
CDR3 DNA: TGCAGTGCTAGTAAGGTCTTCCCGGTTAGCTACACCTTC
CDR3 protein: CSASKVFPVSYTF

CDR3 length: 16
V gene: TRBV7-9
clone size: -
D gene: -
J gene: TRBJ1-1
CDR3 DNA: TGTGCCAGCAGCCCGAGAGGGCTCCGAGAGGTCACTGAAGCTTTCTTT
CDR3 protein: CASSPRGLREVTEAFF

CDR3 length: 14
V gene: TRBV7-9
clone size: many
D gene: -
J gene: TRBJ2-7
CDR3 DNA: TGTGCCAGCAGCTTAAGTGTCTTAGGGGGCGAGCAGTACTTC
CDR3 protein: CASSLSVLGGEQYF

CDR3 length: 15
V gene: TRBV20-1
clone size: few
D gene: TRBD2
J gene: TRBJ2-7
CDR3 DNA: TGCAGTGCTAGAGATATAGCGGGGAGCTCCTACGAGCAGTACTTC
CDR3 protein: CSARDIAGSSYEQYF

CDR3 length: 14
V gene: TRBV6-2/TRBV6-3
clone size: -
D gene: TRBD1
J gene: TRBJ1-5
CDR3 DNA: TGTGCCAGCAGGCTGGACAGGGATGGCCAGCCCCAGCATTTT
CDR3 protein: CASRLDRDGQPQHF

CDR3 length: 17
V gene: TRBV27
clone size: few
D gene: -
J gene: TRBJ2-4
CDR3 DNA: TGTGCCAGGATTCGCAGGGACTTCCAAGTAGCCAAAAACATTCAGTACTTC
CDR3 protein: CARIRRDFQVAKNIQYF

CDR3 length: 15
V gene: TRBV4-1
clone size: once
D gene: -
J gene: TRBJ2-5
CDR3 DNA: TGCGCCAGCAGCCGGGACTGGAAGATCCAAGAGACCCAGTACTTC
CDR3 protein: CASSRDWKIQETQYF

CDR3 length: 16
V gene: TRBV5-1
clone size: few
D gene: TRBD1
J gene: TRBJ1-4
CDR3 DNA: TGCGCCAGCAGCTGGAGGCCCGGGACAGCTAATGAAAAACTGTTTTTT
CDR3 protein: CASSWRPGTANEKLFF

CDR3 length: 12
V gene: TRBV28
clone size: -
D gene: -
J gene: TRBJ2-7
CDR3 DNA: TGTGCCAGCAGTTCCCTCAGGCATCTGCAGTACTTC
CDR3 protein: CASSSLRHLQYF

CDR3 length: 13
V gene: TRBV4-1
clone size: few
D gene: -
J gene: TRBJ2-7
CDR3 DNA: TGCGCCAGCAGCCAAGATCTCGGGAATGAGCAGTACTTC
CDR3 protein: CASSQDLGNEQYF

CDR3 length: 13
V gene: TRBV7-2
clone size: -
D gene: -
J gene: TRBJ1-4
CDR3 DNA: TGTGCCAGCAGCACGAACGGGGTAGAAAAACTGTTTTTT
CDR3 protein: CASSTNGVEKLFF

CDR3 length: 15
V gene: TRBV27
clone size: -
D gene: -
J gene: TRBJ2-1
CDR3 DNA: TGTGCCAGCAGTGCCGTAGCTTTCTCCTACAATGAGCAGTTCTTC
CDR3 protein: CASSAVAFSYNEQFF

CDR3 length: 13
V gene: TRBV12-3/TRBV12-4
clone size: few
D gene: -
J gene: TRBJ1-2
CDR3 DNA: TGTGCCAGCAGACCCAGGGTTTCAAGTGGCTACACCTTC
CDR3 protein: CASRPRVSSGYTF

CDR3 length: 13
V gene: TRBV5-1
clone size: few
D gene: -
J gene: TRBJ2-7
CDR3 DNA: TGCGCCAGCAGCTGGTCCCCAGGCTACGAGCAGTACTTC
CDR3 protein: CASSWSPGYEQYF

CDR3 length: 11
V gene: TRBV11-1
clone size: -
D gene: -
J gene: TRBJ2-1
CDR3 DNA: TGTGCCAGCAGCTCCGCTCATGAGCAGTTCTTC
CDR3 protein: CASSSAHEQFF

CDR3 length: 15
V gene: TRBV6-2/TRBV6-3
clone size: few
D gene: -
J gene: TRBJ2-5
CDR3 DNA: TGTGCCAGCAGTTACTCGACTGAGCAGGAAGAGACCCAGTACTTC
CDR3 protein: CASSYSTEQEETQYF

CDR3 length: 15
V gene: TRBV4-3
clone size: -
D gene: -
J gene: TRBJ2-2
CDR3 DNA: TGCGCCAGCAGGAGGGTTTTATCAGACACCGGGGAGCTGTTTTTT
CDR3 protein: CASRRVLSDTGELFF